This T cell receptor (beta chain) stems from a study of shared clonotypes between healthy human individuals. Broader study findings: Limited genetic and exposure-history diversity came from having few donors. It was observed that approximately 5% of naive CD4 clonotypes were shared across several donors.

About this clone: Its antigen is not identified.

The assay was immunoSEQ multiplex PCR, and TCRdb's table has in-frame clones only and misses some. The profile covers 1,100,000 or so clones, with around 78% appearing a single time and more than 0.45% taken by the ten largest. Trimming removed 5 bases from V and 9 bases from J; junction bases left unmatched: 3. There are 14 residues in the CDR3. CDR1 and CDR2 (germline): SGHNT, YENEEA. The genes are TRBV11-3 and TRBJ2-3, with TRBD2 matching over 15 bases. The source material was memory CD4+ T cells from PBMCs. Subset meaning: CD45RA-negative fraction. This sequence originates from a man aged 18 to 30 in good health. Some clones in this sample may be carry-over from other donors' samples. In DNA form, the CDR3 reads TGTGCCAGCAGCCCGGGACTAGCGGGAGGCACGCAGTATTTT. Translated, it gives CASSPGLAGGTQYF.